These T cell receptor beta chains were read from a single sample in a study of technical replicates of blood from several donors. Clones were read by immunoSEQ multiplex PCR, and TCRdb kept only the in-frame ones, dropping some. This table has 75,000 to 95,000 clones, roughly 94% appearing once. Specimen: T cells isolated from PBMCs. The receptors come from a human donor in good health. Both conserved end residues are part of each CDR3. D genes are given only for firm matches. Clone sizes are given selectively: once, few, many, or a class where the clone is expanded.

d_call j_call v_call clone_size cdr3_aa cdr3_nt
TRBD2 TRBJ2-1 TRBV2 NA CASFRLAGGNYNEQFF TGTGCCAGCTTTAGACTAGCGGGAGGAAACTACAATGAGCAGTTCTTC
NA TRBJ1-1 TRBV6-6 NA CASSYAGAVNTEAFF TGTGCCAGCAGTTACGCAGGGGCGGTGAACACTGAAGCTTTCTTT
TRBD1 TRBJ1-1 TRBV6-5 NA CASSYLVGTGGTEAFF TGTGCCAGCAGTTACCTTGTGGGCACAGGGGGCACTGAAGCTTTCTTT
NA TRBJ2-7 TRBV28 NA CASTSSFYEQYF TGTGCCAGCACTTCCAGTTTCTACGAGCAGTACTTC
NA TRBJ2-7 TRBV6-1 NA CASRSGVSYEQYF TGTGCCAGCAGATCGGGAGTCTCCTACGAGCAGTACTTC
NA TRBJ2-3 TRBV4-1 NA CASSRTSLSTDTQYF TGCGCCAGCAGTAGGACATCCCTTAGCACAGATACGCAGTATTTT
NA TRBJ2-5 TRBV9 NA CASSVVDNQETQYF TGTGCCAGCAGCGTAGTGGACAACCAAGAGACCCAGTACTTC
NA TRBJ1-1 TRBV5-1 NA CASSPRTALNTEAFF TGCGCCAGCAGCCCAAGGACAGCCTTGAACACTGAAGCTTTCTTT
NA TRBJ1-1 TRBV5-8 NA CASNLMGRIFHTENTEAFF TGTGCCAGCAACTTAATGGGCAGGATATTCCATACAGAGAACACTGAAGCTTTCTTT
TRBD1 TRBJ2-5 TRBV19 NA CASSADRVFLQETQYF TGTGCCAGTAGTGCCGACAGGGTGTTCCTTCAAGAGACCCAGTACTTC
NA TRBJ1-5 TRBV27 once CASSLQTNQPQHF TGTGCCAGCAGTTTGCAAACAAATCAGCCCCAGCATTTT
NA TRBJ2-5 TRBV5-6 NA CASSRGGQETQYF TGTGCCAGCAGCCGAGGGGGCCAAGAGACCCAGTACTTC
NA TRBJ1-5 TRBV27 NA CASSLGQGGQPQHF TGTGCCAGCAGTTTGGGGCAGGGTGGTCAGCCCCAGCATTTT
TRBD1 TRBJ1-2 TRBV4-1 NA CASSQRRDRGSLNYGYTF TGCGCCAGCAGCCAACGCCGGGACAGGGGCAGTCTGAACTATGGCTACACCTTC
NA TRBJ1-1 TRBV2 few CARSRDNMNTEAFF TGTGCCAGGTCCCGGGACAACATGAACACTGAAGCTTTCTTT
NA TRBJ2-2 TRBV10-1 once CASCPGNTGELFF TGCGCCAGCTGCCCGGGAAACACCGGGGAGCTGTTTTTT
NA TRBJ1-5 TRBV27 NA CASSFSGVGNQPQHF TGTGCCAGCAGTTTCAGTGGTGTGGGCAATCAGCCCCAGCATTTT
NA TRBJ1-2 TRBV7-9 NA CASSLTGGGYTF TGTGCCAGCAGCTTGACTGGGGGCGGCTACACCTTC
TRBD2 TRBJ2-1 TRBV9 NA CASSASGGPLAEQFF TGTGCCAGCAGCGCAAGCGGGGGGCCCCTTGCCGAGCAGTTCTTC
NA TRBJ1-2 TRBV5-1 NA CASSLDNGYGYTF TGCGCCAGCAGCTTGGACAATGGCTATGGCTACACCTTC
NA TRBJ2-7 TRBV5-6 NA CASSLNRVYEQYF TGTGCCAGCAGCTTGAACAGGGTCTACGAGCAGTACTTC
NA TRBJ2-2 TRBV27 NA CASSFRPPTYTGELFF TGTGCCAGCAGTTTCAGGCCTCCCACCTACACCGGGGAGCTGTTTTTT
NA TRBJ2-7 TRBV7-7 NA CASSPRAGLSGEQYF TGTGCCAGCAGCCCCCGCGCGGGGCTCTCTGGGGAGCAGTACTTC
TRBD2 TRBJ2-1 TRBV5-1 NA CASSSTSGRVNEQFF TGCGCCAGCAGCTCGACTAGCGGGAGAGTCAATGAGCAGTTCTTC
NA TRBJ1-4 TRBV6-1 NA CASSEAGTNEKLFF TGTGCCAGCAGTGAGGCAGGGACTAATGAAAAACTGTTTTTT
NA TRBJ2-7 TRBV2 NA CASSGTGFTYEQYF TGTGCCAGCAGTGGAACAGGGTTCACCTACGAGCAGTACTTC
TRBD1 TRBJ1-4 TRBV6-5 NA CATWTGNHEKLFF TGTGCCACCTGGACAGGGAATCATGAAAAACTGTTTTTT
NA TRBJ2-7 TRBV6-1 NA CASSERGQTYEQYF TGTGCCAGCAGTGAACGCGGACAGACCTACGAGCAGTACTTC
NA TRBJ2-7 TRBV7-2 NA CASTPGGSPYEQYF TGTGCCAGCACCCCAGGGGGGTCGCCCTACGAGCAGTACTTC
NA TRBJ2-7 TRBV28 NA CASSSRSSYEQYF TGTGCCAGCAGCTCCCGGAGCTCCTACGAGCAGTACTTC
NA TRBJ1-5 TRBV5-8 few CASSLKQGSNQPQHF TGTGCCAGCAGCTTGAAGCAGGGGAGCAATCAGCCCCAGCATTTT
TRBD2 TRBJ2-7 TRBV19 NA CASSIRPGTSYEQYF TGTGCCAGTAGTATAAGACCCGGGACTAGCTACGAGCAGTACTTC
TRBD1 TRBJ2-2 TRBV5-6 NA CASHRTGTGTTGELFF TGTGCCAGCCACAGAACCGGGACAGGGACCACCGGGGAGCTGTTTTTT
TRBD2 TRBJ2-1 TRBV7-9 NA CASRPTSVDNEQFF TGTGCCAGCAGGCCCACTAGCGTGGACAATGAGCAGTTCTTC
NA TRBJ2-1 TRBV5-4 NA CASSLAGVSSYNEQFF TGTGCCAGCAGCTTGGCCGGGGTAAGCTCCTACAATGAGCAGTTCTTC
TRBD1 TRBJ1-5 TRBV18 once CASSPTDRGGNQPQHF TGTGCCAGCTCACCAACCGACAGGGGTGGCAATCAGCCCCAGCATTTT
TRBD1 TRBJ1-2 TRBV5-1 NA CASDREEGYGYTF TGCGCCAGCGACAGGGAGGAGGGCTATGGCTACACCTTC
TRBD1 TRBJ2-5 TRBV5-1 NA CASSPTGNQETQYF TGCGCCAGCAGCCCGACAGGGAACCAAGAGACCCAGTACTTC